This TCR beta chain stems from a study of CD8 T cells in ankylosing spondylitis. The CDR3 runs to 15 residues. V lost 0 bases and J 7 bases, leaving 13 bases between the germline ends. The study, taken as a whole, reports: Blood from ankylosing spondylitis patients appeared to carry a characteristic roughly eight-variant TCR beta motif. Reports of some motif variants in reactive arthritis synovial fluid and blood predate this one.

Libraries for TCR beta were made by quantitative 5'-RACE with molecular barcodes. TCRdb reprocessed the 5' RACE reads via MiXCR and lists one record per CDR3 protein. The table records about 210,000 distinct CDR3 sequences, around 8% of them present only once. At least ten counts were recorded for this clonotype. The antigen is not known. The TCR comes from a female donor with ankylosing spondylitis or in good health (not recorded which). The genes are TRBV12-3 or TRBV12-4 and TRBJ2-1; weak D call: TRBD1 (7 bases). Sequenced material: blood, either unsorted or a sorted T cell fraction (not recorded which). CDR3: CASSLARGATNEQFF. As DNA, the CDR3 is TGTGCCAGCAGTTTAGCCAGGGGGGCGACGAATGAGCAGTTCTTC.